Below, 26 T cell receptor beta chains from the same sample are listed, as sequenced in a study of blood T cell repertoires in COVID-19. Sequencing was performed with immunoSEQ multiplex PCR; in TCRdb, only in-frame clones are kept and a portion is missing. The sample includes approximately 300,000 clones, roughly 90% of them seen just once. The sequencing sample was made of PBMCs or T cells enriched from blood (not recorded which). These receptor sequences come from a woman aged 25 to 39 who had recovered from COVID-19.

V gene TRBV10-3 combines with J gene TRBJ1-5; 7 bases line up with TRBD1. Trimming cost V 10 bases and J 6 bases; bases outside gene matches: 6. From germline, CDR1 is ENHRY and CDR2 SYGVKD. The CDR3 is 12 residues long. DNA of the CDR3: TGTGCCACTCGGGACAGAGGTCAGCCCCAGCATTTT. Translated: CATRDRGQPQHF.

The chain carries TRBV28 and TRBJ2-5; 7 bases fit TRBD2. This CDR3 has 16 amino acids. The V gene end was trimmed by 1 base and the J gene end by 4 bases; junction bases not matched to a gene: 9. The germline V gene encodes CDR1 MDHEN and CDR2 SYDVKM. As DNA, the CDR3 is TGTGCCAGCAGTTTATTAGGCGCGGGAGACATAGAGACCCAGTACTTC. This codes for CASSLLGAGDIETQYF.

The genes are TRBV2 and TRBJ2-3; maybe TRBD2 (5 bases). The V gene lost 0 bases and the J gene lost 0 bases, with 16 bases spanning the gap. Germline V gene lookup returns CDR1 SNHLY and CDR2 FYNNEI. The CDR3 contains 18 residues. For the CDR3, the DNA is TGTGCCAGCAGTGAAGCTTGGAGGTCCCCCTCTAGCACAGATACGCAGTATTTT. Amino acid sequence: CASSEAWRSPSSTDTQYF.

J is TRBJ2-7 and V is TRBV7-9; 10 bases fit TRBD2. CDR3 size: 15 residues. The V and J ends lost 1 base and 6 bases, in that order; junction bases with no gene match: 6. Germline V gives CDR1 SEHNR, CDR2 FQNEAQ (reference sequence). The CDR3 sequence is CASSLGSGRAVEQYF. CDR3 DNA: TGTGCCAGCAGCTTAGGGAGCGGGAGGGCCGTCGAGCAGTACTTC. Based on the CDR3 plus reference TRBV7-9 and TRBJ2-7, the full variable domain is DTGVSQNPRHKITKRGQNVTFRCDPISEHNRLYWYRQTLGQGPEFLTYFQNEAQLEKSRLLSDRFSAERPKGSFSTLEIQRTEQGDSAMYLCASSLGSGRAVEQYFGPGTRLTVT.

The chain couples TRBV7-3 to TRBJ2-6, with TRBD1 matching over 9 bases. The CDR3 totals 17 residues. After removal of 4 bases from V and 4 bases from J, the junction contained 8 bases not matched to a gene. The V gene's germline CDR1 is SGHTA and CDR2 FQGTGA. CDR3 nucleotide sequence: TGTGCCAGCAGCTCTACAGGGGGCGCAGCGGGGGCCAACGTCCTGACTTTC. Protein: CASSSTGGAAGANVLTF.

The gene calls are TRBV21-1 and TRBJ2-5; TRBD2, the D gene given by the table, was not confirmed from the DNA. TRBV21-1 is an annotated pseudogene. CDR3 length: 13 amino acids. The CDR3: CAVSGGPGETQYF. The CDR3 DNA reads as TGTGCCGTCAGCGGGGGCCCGGGGGAGACCCAGTACTTC.

The chain uses TRBV11-2 and TRBJ2-1, with D tentatively TRBD2 (6 bases). This CDR3 is 17 amino acids long. Trimming took 0 bases from V and 6 from J, leaving 18 bases between them. Germline CDR1 SGHAT, CDR2 FQNNGV. Here the CDR3 reads CASSLDQGADYSNEQFF. CDR3 bases: TGTGCCAGCAGCTTAGATCAGGGTGCGGACTACTCCAATGAGCAGTTCTTC.

The genes are TRBV5-1 and TRBJ2-1; maybe TRBD1 (6 bases). The germline V gene encodes CDR1 SGHRS and CDR2 YFSETQ. V was pared by 1 base and J by 7 bases, with 15 bases between. The CDR3 is 15 residues long. The CDR3 region has the DNA TGCGCCAGCAGCTTGTTACAGGGCCCTCAGAATGAGCAGTTCTTC. Its protein product is CASSLLQGPQNEQFF.

This clone was recorded once. The rearrangement uses TRBV5-4 and TRBJ2-1, with 10 positions matching TRBD1. V trimming: 0 bases; J trimming: 7 bases; junction bases outside the gene matches: 7. This CDR3 is built from 16 residues. Germline CDR1 and CDR2: SGHNT and YYREEE (reference sequence). The CDR3 region has the DNA TGTGCCAGCAGCTTGGGGGGACAGGGGCAATATAATGAGCAGTTCTTC. Amino acid sequence: CASSLGGQGQYNEQFF.

This chain links TRBV27 with TRBJ2-2; no clear D gene. Trimming cost V 8 bases and J 6 bases, with 10 bases left between them. CDR1 is MNHEY, CDR2 SMNVEV, per germline (reference sequence). There are 12 residues in the CDR3. Written as DNA, the CDR3 is TGTGCCAGCGGAGAGCCGGCCGGGGAGCTGTTTTTT. This sequence encodes CASGEPAGELFF.

The chain links TRBV20-1 to TRBJ2-5; weak D call: TRBD2 (6 bases). Germline assignment: CDR1 DFQATT and CDR2 SNEGSKA (reference sequence). This CDR3 has 15 residues. V dropped 3 bases and J dropped 2 bases, with 16 bases sitting between them. In nucleotides, the CDR3 is TGCAGTGCTAGTAGTCTAGCGTCTTTTCAAGAGACCCAGTACTTC. Its translation: CSASSLASFQETQYF.

CDR3: CATRGIDTEAFF. The CDR3 DNA reads as TGTGCCACACGGGGGATAGATACTGAAGCTTTCTTT. The gene calls are TRBV10-3 and TRBJ1-1; a weak D match, TRBD1 (5 bases). The germline CDR1 and CDR2 sequences are ENHRY and SYGVKD. This CDR3 is 12 amino acids long. Trimming cost V 10 bases and J 5 bases, with 14 bases left between them.

The chain employs TRBV9 and TRBJ2-2; a possible D gene is TRBD1 (5 bases). The V gene's germline CDR1 is SGDLS and CDR2 YYNGEE. V shed 0 bases and J shed 5 bases, with 11 bases lying between them. The CDR3 extends over 15 amino acids. CDR3 sequence: CASSVGAGKTGELFF. In DNA, the CDR3 is TGTGCCAGCAGCGTAGGGGCAGGGAAGACCGGGGAGCTGTTTTTT. Combining the CDR3 with reference TRBV9 and TRBJ2-2 gives the whole variable domain DSGVTQTPKHLITATGQRVTLRCSPRSGDLSVYWYQQSLDQGLQFLIQYYNGEERAKGNILERFSAQQFPDLHSELNLSSLELGDSALYFCASSVGAGKTGELFFGEGSRLTVL.

The rearrangement uses TRBV9 and TRBJ2-7, with TRBD2 matching over 10 bases. Germline CDR1 SGDLS, CDR2 YYNGEE. The junction had 3 bases not matched to a gene; V was cut back by 0 bases and J by 0 bases. This CDR3 spans 16 amino acids. The CDR3 DNA reads TGTGCCAGCAGCGTAGCCGGACTAGCGGACTCCTACGAGCAGTACTTC. It is translated as CASSVAGLADSYEQYF.

V is TRBV11-2 and J is TRBJ1-2; D gene uncertain. Looked up from germline, CDR1 is SGHAT and CDR2 is FQNNGV. The CDR3 has 14 amino acids. V lost 0 bases, J lost 8 bases, and 13 bases lay in between. The CDR3 region is CASSLDRLVHGYTF. In DNA, the CDR3 is TGTGCCAGCAGCTTAGATCGGTTGGTCCACGGCTACACCTTC.

This clone was counted a single time. This chain connects TRBV7-2 to TRBJ1-2; possibly TRBD1 for D (5 bases). Germline V gene data show CDR1 as SGHTA and CDR2 as FQGNSA. This CDR3 spans 15 amino acids. With 0 bases removed from V and 8 bases from J, the gap between germline ends came to 16 bases. The CDR3 sequence is CASSLARGTAGGYTF. CDR3 DNA: TGTGCCAGCAGCTTAGCGCGGGGCACGGCGGGGGGCTACACCTTC.

The chain links TRBV7-2 to TRBJ1-1; weak D call: TRBD1 (5 bases). Trimming removed 2 bases at V and 4 bases at J, with 8 bases between. The CDR3 has 13 amino acids. Germline CDR1 reads SGHTA; CDR2 reads FQGNSA. This chain's CDR3 is CASSLQRGTEAFF. In nucleotides, the CDR3 is TGTGCCAGCAGCTTACAAAGGGGCACTGAAGCTTTCTTT.

The rearrangement links TRBV4-1 to TRBJ1-2; no definite D call. CDR3 length equals 14 residues. The germline CDR1 and CDR2 sequences are MGHRA and YSYEKL. Deletions cut 0 bases from V and 2 bases from J, with 7 bases between. The CDR3 sequence: CASSQEERNYGYTF. CDR3 DNA sequence: TGCGCCAGCAGCCAAGAAGAGCGGAACTATGGCTACACCTTC.

A word on this clone: The sample has other DNA sequences that encode this CDR3 too. V gene TRBV9 combines with J gene TRBJ2-4; tentative D call: TRBD2 (5 bases). The CDR3 extends over 15 amino acids. CDR1 is SGDLS and CDR2 is YYNGEE in the germline V gene. Trimming shortened V by 0 bases and J by 1 base, and 8 bases separated the two germline ends. The CDR3 sequence is CASSVGGLAKNIQYF. Written as DNA, the CDR3 is TGTGCCAGCAGCGTAGGAGGGTTGGCCAAAAACATTCAGTACTTC.

The chain links TRBV18 to TRBJ1-2; TRBD1 is a possible D gene (6 bases). The CDR3 length is 15 residues. V dropped 3 bases and J dropped 0 bases, with 11 bases sitting between them. Germline CDR1 and CDR2: KGHSH and LQKENI. In nucleotides, the CDR3 is TGTGCCAGCTCACCCGGGGACATAGCTAACTATGGCTACACCTTC. Protein sequence: CASSPGDIANYGYTF.

The chain links TRBV7-8 to TRBJ1-3; D possibly corresponds to TRBD1 (6 bases). CDR3 length: 16 residues. V was cut by 5 bases and J by 0 bases, with 14 bases left in between. Germline-derived CDR1 and CDR2 are SGHVS and FQNEAQ. CDR3 protein: CASSPAGGGSGNTIYF. The CDR3 DNA is TGTGCCAGCAGCCCGGCGGGAGGGGGCTCTGGAAACACCATATATTTT.

The chain links TRBV2 to TRBJ2-5; TRBD2 agrees at 7 bases. After removal of 4 bases from V and 3 bases from J, the junction contained 5 bases not matched to a gene. This CDR3 is 14 amino acids long. Germline V gives CDR1 SNHLY, CDR2 FYNNEI. CDR3 DNA sequence: TGTGCCAGCAGTGGGTGGGGGGGAGAAGAGACCCAGTACTTC. Encoded protein: CASSGWGGEETQYF.

CDR3: CASSLPQGAFTEAFF. CDR3 coding DNA: TGTGCCAGCAGTTTACCCCAGGGGGCTTTCACTGAAGCTTTCTTT. The chain combines TRBV28 with TRBJ1-1; 8 nucleotides align to TRBD1. Germline CDR1 and CDR2: MDHEN and SYDVKM. There are 15 residues in the CDR3. J gave up 4 bases and V 2 bases, and 6 bases lay outside the gene matches.

The V and J genes are TRBV10-3 and TRBJ1-1; TRBD1 might be the D (6 bases). Trimming took 2 bases from V and 7 from J, leaving 17 bases between them. Germline V CDR1 and CDR2: ENHRY, SYGVKD. The CDR3 consists of 15 residues. The CDR3 nucleotides are TGTGCCATCAGTGAGGGACAGCTCCCGGTGGGTGAAGCTTTCTTT. Translating it yields CAISEGQLPVGEAFF.

The V and J genes are TRBV7-6 and TRBJ2-2; the match to TRBD2 covers 7 bases. Germline V gene data show CDR1 as SGHVS and CDR2 as FNYEAQ. There are 15 residues in the CDR3. V was clipped by 5 bases and J by 5 bases; unmatched bases: 8. CDR3 coding DNA: TGTGCCAGCAGCCCACGCGGTAGCGGGACCGGGGAGCTGTTTTTT. Amino acids: CASSPRGSGTGELFF.

V gene TRBV28 combines with J gene TRBJ2-7, with 7 positions matching TRBD1. The J segment lost 3 bases and the V segment lost 5 bases, leaving 10 bases of the junction unmatched. The CDR3 covers 15 residues. Germline CDR1 is MDHEN and CDR2 is SYDVKM. Here the CDR3 DNA reads TGTGCCAGCAGTACGACCTCGACAGGGAACTACGAGCAGTACTTC. This gives the protein CASSTTSTGNYEQYF.